Here is one T cell receptor beta chain with its context. Its antigen is undetermined. After removal of 0 bases from V and 2 bases from J, the junction contained 10 bases not matched to a gene. CDR1 and CDR2 from the germline V gene are ENHRY and SYGVKD. The CDR3 spans 17 residues. Time point indicated: persistent/refractory GD, antithyroid drugs over 5 years with positive TRAb. RNA isolated from PBMCs was used to make the TCR library. Per American Thyroid Association guidelines, Graves' disease was diagnosed. The sample is drawn from a study of regulatory T cells in long-lasting Graves disease. HTBI primers from iRepertoire and Arm-PCR of CDR3 regions yielded the TCR beta libraries. Via MiXCR, TCRdb re-called the multiplex PCR reads, giving one row per CDR3 protein. The table records about 660,000 distinct CDR3 sequences, 25% to 35% of them present only once. General study findings and limits: Persistent Graves' patients showed reduced TCR diversity versus newly diagnosed patients. Peripheral blood alone, not thyroid tissue, underwent study.

This sequence joins TRBV10-3 and TRBJ2-7, with TRBD1 identical over 7 bases. Sequenced material: peripheral blood mononuclear cells (PBMCs), taken when the disease was refractory, from a patient treated with antithyroid drugs. This sequence was found in a female donor with Graves disease. The CDR3: CAISESSRDRPPYEQYF. CDR3 DNA sequence: TGTGCCATCAGTGAGTCGAGCCGGGACAGACCGCCCTACGAGCAGTACTTC.